What follows is one T cell receptor (beta chain) and its context. This beta chain came through as a stray read in a library set up for alpha chains, and its size says little. The sample comes from a study of spatial heterogeneity in lung cancer. As for the study in general: Sequences of the beta chain were consistently detected in greater numbers than alpha-chain sequences.

Time point in this sample: sample taken at primary tumor resection. In each case, whole RNA from tumor, nontumor lung or frozen PBMC was sequenced unsorted. A total of fewer than 80 untreated early-stage non-small cell lung cancer patients served as donors. The CDR3 covers 13 residues. From germline, CDR1 is SGHTA and CDR2 FQGNSA. V was clipped by 6 bases and J by 8 bases, with 13 bases between them. TCRdb independently ran MiXCR on the 5' RACE reads; one entry per CDR3 protein. The table records hundreds of distinct CDR3 sequences, about 80% of them present only once. The source was PBMCs, collected at surgery. The chain recombines TRBV7-2 with TRBJ1-4; unclear D gene. The clonotype comes from a female donor with early-stage non-small cell lung cancer. The CDR3 bases are TGTGCCAGCAGTCAAAGGGTCTTGGAAAAACTGTTTTTT. Its protein product is CASSQRVLEKLFF.